Presented here are 10 T cell receptor beta chains from one specimen sequenced in a study of T cell responses to AZD1222 COVID-19 vaccine. The assay was immunoSEQ multiplex PCR, and TCRdb's table has in-frame clones only and misses some. Of over 100,000 clones listed, about 90% were seen once; the top ten hold approximately 1.5%. Sample: peripheral blood, taken on day 0 of AZD1222 vaccination. These receptors all stem from an adult in good health.

This clone appeared a single time. This chain links TRBV11-3 with TRBJ1-4; tentative D call: TRBD1 (5 bases). V lost 5 bases and J lost 7, with 17 bases in between. The CDR3 is 15 amino acids. CDR1 is SGHNT, CDR2 YENEEA, per germline. CDR3 nucleotides: TGTGCCAGCAGCGCCCGGGACCTGGGGACTGAAAAACTGTTTTTT. Translating it yields CASSARDLGTEKLFF.

The chain is built from TRBV6-6 and TRBJ2-5, with D unclear. Germline-derived CDR1 and CDR2 are MNHNY and SVGAGI (reference sequence). This CDR3 comprises 14 residues. Between the trimmed V and J ends, which lost 0 bases and 1 base, there was a span of 6 bases. The CDR3 sequence is CASSYSAVQETQYF. The CDR3 DNA sequence: TGTGCCAGCAGTTACTCGGCCGTCCAAGAGACCCAGTACTTC.

This chain uses TRBV7-3 with TRBJ1-1; D is possibly TRBD1 (5 bases). The CDR3 spans 14 residues. V lost 2 bases and J lost 2, with 9 bases in between. Germline loops: CDR1 SGHTA, CDR2 FQGTGA. The CDR3 sequence is CASSLQGVNTEAFF. CDR3 bases: TGTGCCAGCAGCTTACAGGGTGTCAACACTGAAGCTTTCTTT. The complete variable domain, with remaining parts taken from reference TRBV7-3 and TRBJ1-1, reads GAGVSQTPSNKVTEKGKYVELRCDPISGHTALYWYRQSLGQGPEFLIYFQGTGAADDSGLPNDRFFAVRPEGSVSTLKIQRTERGDSAVYLCASSLQGVNTEAFFGQGTRLTVV.

This sequence joins TRBV12-3 or TRBV12-4 and TRBJ1-2; D is perhaps TRBD1 (5 bases). There are 13 residues in the CDR3. Trimming shortened V by 1 base and J by 4 bases, and 7 bases separated the two germline ends. CDR3 in amino acids: CASSLGGGYGYTF. The CDR3 DNA follows: TGTGCCAGCAGTTTAGGGGGCGGCTATGGCTACACCTTC.

This chain links TRBV19 with TRBJ2-1, with D perhaps matching TRBD2 (5 bases). With 2 bases removed from V and 6 bases from J, the gap between germline ends came to 8 bases. There are 13 residues in the CDR3. Looked up from germline, CDR1 is LNHDA and CDR2 is SQIVND (reference sequence). The CDR3 protein is CASSINSVNEQFF. The CDR3 region has the DNA TGTGCCAGTAGTATAAATAGCGTCAATGAGCAGTTCTTC.

This clone was observed once. The chain recombines TRBV19 with TRBJ1-2, with D unclear. CDR1 LNHDA and CDR2 SQIVND come from the germline V gene (reference sequence). The CDR3 spans 12 residues. V was clipped by 10 bases and J by 8 bases, with 17 bases between them. DNA of the CDR3: TGTGCCATAAAAATGGGAGCCCTAGGCTACACCTTC. Protein product: CAIKMGALGYTF. The variable domain in full, with the rest retrieved from reference TRBV19 and TRBJ1-2, is DGGITQSPKYLFRKEGQNVTLSCEQNLNHDAMYWYRQDPGQGLRLIYYSQIVNDFQKGDIAEGYSVSREKKESFPLTVTSAQKNPTAFYLCAIKMGALGYTFGSGTRLTVV.

This clone appeared a single time. The chain is built from TRBV7-9 and TRBJ2-3; D perhaps matches TRBD2 (5 bases). V was cut by 3 bases and J by 3 bases, with 10 bases left in between. Per the germline V gene, CDR1 is SEHNR and CDR2 is FQNEAQ (reference sequence). The CDR3 length is 14 residues. The CDR3 region is CASSFGGRTDTQYF. The CDR3 region has the DNA TGTGCCAGCAGCTTTGGAGGAAGGACAGATACGCAGTATTTT.

The rearrangement joins TRBV7-6 to TRBJ1-4, with D tentatively TRBD1 (5 bases). The CDR3 runs to 14 residues. With 5 bases removed from V and 6 bases from J, the gap between germline ends came to 13 bases. Germline V gene lookup returns CDR1 SGHVS and CDR2 FNYEAQ. The CDR3 spells CASSPGVTYEKLFF. The DNA for the CDR3 is TGTGCCAGCAGCCCGGGGGTGACTTATGAAAAACTGTTTTTT. The full variable domain, rest sourced from reference TRBV7-6 and TRBJ1-4, is GAGVSQSPRYKVTKRGQDVALRCDPISGHVSLYWYRQALGQGPEFLTYFNYEAQQDKSGLPNDRFSAERPEGSISTLTIQRTEQRDSAMYRCASSPGVTYEKLFFGSGTQLSVL.

J is TRBJ1-5 and V is TRBV25-1, with 9 bases matching TRBD1. Germline assignment: CDR1 MGHDK and CDR2 SYGVNS. The CDR3 is 17 residues long. Trimming took 5 bases from V and 1 from J; bases not matched to a gene: 9. The chain's CDR3 is CASSLRDRVKSNQPQHF. The CDR3 DNA sequence: TGTGCCAGCAGTCTCCGGGACAGGGTGAAGAGCAATCAGCCCCAGCATTTT.

The rearrangement uses TRBV5-5 and TRBJ1-2; D may be TRBD1 (6 bases). The germline V gene has CDR1 SGHKS and CDR2 YYEKEE (reference sequence). The V gene lost 0 bases and the J gene lost 0 bases, with 9 bases spanning the gap. The CDR3 runs to 15 residues. CDR3 loop: CASSLAPGANYGYTF. The CDR3 coding sequence is TGTGCCAGCAGCTTGGCCCCAGGGGCTAACTATGGCTACACCTTC. The variable domain in full, completed from reference TRBV5-5 and TRBJ1-2, reads DAGVTQSPTHLIKTRGQQVTLRCSPISGHKSVSWYQQVLGQGPQFIFQYYEKEERGRGNFPDRFSARQFPNYSSELNVNALLLGDSALYLCASSLAPGANYGYTFGSGTRLTVV.